The 12 T cell receptor beta chains given below trace back to one sample, sequenced in a study of response to subunit inactivated influenza vaccine. One entry per CDR3 protein results from TCRdb running MiXCR on the RT-PCR reads. Here the sample spans 500,000 to 550,000 distinct CDR3 sequences, around 8% being singletons. The specimen was PBMCs from blood, collected less than 30 months after vaccination. The receptor source for this set is a man aged 50 to 69 who received an inactivated influenza vaccine.

This clonotype was picked up a small number of times. J is TRBJ2-1 and V is TRBV18; tentatively, D is TRBD1 or TRBD2 (5 bases each). CDR1 and CDR2 (germline): KGHSH, LQKENI. The V end lost 3 bases, the J end lost 10 bases, and 19 bases lay between the germline ends. This CDR3 is built from 15 residues. CDR3 nucleotide sequence: TGTGCCAGCTCACCTGGGGGAGCGGTTTATGGAGAGCAGTTCTTC. Its translation is CASSPGGAVYGEQFF. Full variable domain (remainder filled in from reference TRBV18 and TRBJ2-1): NAGVMQNPRHLVRRRGQEARLRCSPMKGHSHVYWYRQLPEEGLKFMVYLQKENIIDESGMPKERFSAEFPKEGPSILRIQQVVRGDSAAYFCASSPGGAVYGEQFFGPGTRLTVL.

This clonotype has more than one count but fewer than ten. V gene TRBV5-1 combines with J gene TRBJ1-5; D is undetermined. Germline values: CDR1 SGHRS, CDR2 YFSETQ. V gave up 2 bases and J gave up 3 bases, with 9 bases separating them. CDR3 length: 14 residues. The CDR3 coding sequence is TGCGCCAGCAGCTTATCAGGAATCAATCAGCCCCAGCATTTT. Amino acid sequence: CASSLSGINQPQHF. Full variable domain (missing parts from reference TRBV5-1 and TRBJ1-5): KAGVTQTPRYLIKTRGQQVTLSCSPISGHRSVSWYQQTPGQGLQFLFEYFSETQRNKGNFPGRFSGRQFSNSRSEMNVSTLELGDSALYLCASSLSGINQPQHFGDGTRLSIL.

The table lists this clonotype with a few counts. V usage is TRBV5-1 and J usage is TRBJ2-7; TRBD2 aligns across 11 bases. The V and J ends lost 0 bases and 4 bases, in that order; junction bases with no gene match: 12. The CDR3 extends over 18 amino acids. CDR1 and CDR2 (germline): SGHRS, YFSETQ. As DNA, the CDR3 is TGCGCCAGCAGCTTGGGACTAGCGGGAATGACGACGTATTACGAGCAGTACTTC. Its translation is CASSLGLAGMTTYYEQYF.

This chain links TRBV20-1 with TRBJ2-3, with 10 bases fitting TRBD2. V gave up 6 bases and J gave up 2 bases; unmatched junction bases: 8. The germline gives CDR1 DFQATT, CDR2 SNEGSKA (reference sequence). This CDR3 contains 15 residues. This CDR3 is CSAKPTSGHTDTQYF. The CDR3 DNA follows: TGCAGTGCGAAACCGACTAGCGGGCACACAGATACGCAGTATTTT.

This clonotype appeared many times. The chain has TRBV20-1 and TRBJ2-3; 11 bases line up with TRBD2. V was pared by 1 base and J by 5 bases, with 8 bases of the junction left unmatched. Germline V CDR1 and CDR2: DFQATT, SNEGSKA (reference sequence). The CDR3 length is 16 residues. CDR3 DNA: TGCAGTGCTAGAGGACTAGCGGGAAAATTTAGAGATACGCAGTATTTT. Protein product: CSARGLAGKFRDTQYF.

This clonotype was observed many times. The V gene is TRBV5-1, the J gene TRBJ1-1; 7 positions agree with TRBD1. The germline CDR1 and CDR2 sequences are SGHRS and YFSETQ. The CDR3 loop spans 16 amino acids. Trimming at V came to 4 bases and at J to 0 bases, leaving 9 bases not matched to a gene. The CDR3 DNA reads as TGCGCCAGCAGCCGGGACGGACAGGCCTTGAACACTGAAGCTTTCTTT. Its translation: CASSRDGQALNTEAFF. The full variable domain, in which reference TRBV5-1 and TRBJ1-1 provide the parts outside the CDR3, is KAGVTQTPRYLIKTRGQQVTLSCSPISGHRSVSWYQQTPGQGLQFLFEYFSETQRNKGNFPGRFSGRQFSNSRSEMNVSTLELGDSALYLCASSRDGQALNTEAFFGQGTRLTVV.

In this sample, this clonotype turned up many times. This rearrangement joins TRBV29-1 to TRBJ2-7; possibly TRBD1 for D (6 bases). The germline CDR1 and CDR2 sequences are SQVTM and ANQGSEA. This CDR3 has 12 residues. The V and J ends lost 0 bases and 7 bases respectively, with 10 bases between them. CDR3 bases: TGCAGCGTTGAAGATCCAGGGGATGAGCAGTACTTC. Translation: CSVEDPGDEQYF.

In its sample, this clonotype was seen many times. J is TRBJ1-1 and V is TRBV2; 7 nucleotides match TRBD1. The CDR3 is made up of 14 amino acids. The trim removed 9 bases at V and 0 bases at J, leaving 7 bases unmatched. Germline-derived CDR1 and CDR2 are SNHLY and FYNNEI. CDR3 amino acids: CARRDSRMNTEAFF. CDR3 DNA sequence: TGTGCCAGGAGGGACAGCCGAATGAACACTGAAGCTTTCTTT.

This clonotype was seen a handful of times. The J gene is TRBJ2-1, the V gene TRBV4-3, with D tentatively TRBD1 (7 bases). Per germline, CDR1 LGHNA and CDR2 YSLEER. The CDR3 totals 15 residues. V gave up 2 bases and J gave up 10 bases, with 18 bases separating them. Here the CDR3 DNA reads TGCGCCAGCAGCCAACAATGGCAGGGGGGCAGGGAGCAGTTCTTC. Its protein product is CASSQQWQGGREQFF.

The chain links TRBV20-1 to TRBJ1-2; D remains unclear. The CDR3 is 16 amino acids. Trimming stripped 0 bases from V and 4 bases from J, with 18 bases between. In germline, CDR1 is DFQATT, CDR2 SNEGSKA (reference sequence). The CDR3 is CSARDLRVISSYGYTF. The DNA of the CDR3 is TGCAGTGCTAGAGATCTACGGGTGATATCTTCCTATGGCTACACCTTC.

This clonotype has only a few counts. The chain couples TRBV5-1 to TRBJ2-7; TRBD1 matches 7 bases. The CDR3 length is 15 residues. The J segment lost 0 bases and the V segment lost 4 bases, leaving 7 bases of the junction unmatched. The germline V gene encodes CDR1 SGHRS and CDR2 YFSETQ. The CDR3 region has the DNA TGCGCCAGCAGCCCGGGACAGATCGTCTCCTACGAGCAGTACTTC. This translates into CASSPGQIVSYEQYF.

J is TRBJ2-3 and V is TRBV7-9; 9 bases align to TRBD2. V shed 2 bases, J shed 6 bases, and the junction held 3 bases outside the gene matches. This CDR3 has 14 amino acids. CDR1 SEHNR and CDR2 FQNEAQ come from the germline V gene (reference sequence). CDR3 nucleotides: TGTGCCAGCAGCTTATTTGGACTAGCGGATACGCAGTATTTT. Protein sequence: CASSLFGLADTQYF.